Below are 13 T cell receptor beta chains sequenced from a single sample in a study of T cell repertoires in cytomegalovirus infection. TCRdb processed the reads anew with MiXCR; each CDR3 protein has one entry. The sample has 200,000 or so distinct CDR3 sequences, 28% seen once. The sequenced sample was PBMCs. The receptors come from a human donor in good health (CMV status not recorded). Some clones in this sample may be carry-over from other donors' samples.

This clonotype has more than one count but fewer than ten. The chain uses TRBV11-2 and TRBJ1-3; tentative D call: TRBD1 (5 bases). The V and J ends lost 5 bases and 4 bases respectively, with 15 bases between them. The CDR3 has 15 amino acids. In germline, CDR1 is SGHAT, CDR2 FQNNGV. CDR3 bases: TGTGCCAGCAGCCTCTCGAGGGGAGGCGGAAACACCATATATTTT. This gives the protein CASSLSRGGGNTIYF.

The V call is TRBV2, the J call TRBJ1-4; tentatively, D is TRBD1 (5 bases). Deletions cut 3 bases from V and 7 bases from J, with 12 bases between. The CDR3 is made up of 14 amino acids. CDR1 is SNHLY and CDR2 is FYNNEI in the germline V gene. In DNA form, the CDR3 reads TGTGCCAGCAGTGATTTGGGGGTTGGTGAAAAACTGTTTTTT. Translating gives CASSDLGVGEKLFF.

This clonotype appeared a few times. This chain joins TRBV12-3 or TRBV12-4 and TRBJ1-1, with 8 bases that match TRBD1. Germline trimming cut 0 bases from V and 3 bases from J; bases unmatched to any gene: 9. This CDR3 has 17 residues. In nucleotides, the CDR3 is TGTGCCAGCAGTTTAGCGCTGGCAGGGGGCGTCTACACTGAAGCTTTCTTT. Its protein is CASSLALAGGVYTEAFF.

The chain couples TRBV7-3 to TRBJ2-5, with D possibly TRBD1 on 7 matching bases. The V end lost 2 bases, the J end lost 2 bases, and 12 bases lay between the germline ends. Germline-derived CDR1 and CDR2 are SGHTA and FQGTGA. This CDR3 spans 15 amino acids. CDR3 nucleotide sequence: TGTGCCAGCAGCTTAGGGCGGGACAGTCAAGAGACCCAGTACTTC. It codes for CASSLGRDSQETQYF.

The chain couples TRBV6-5 to TRBJ1-2, with D perhaps TRBD1 (6 bases). V was trimmed by 0 bases and J by 7 bases, leaving 15 bases between them. This CDR3 spans 15 amino acids. CDR1 is MNHEY and CDR2 is SVGAGI in the germline V gene. The CDR3 DNA sequence: TGTGCCAGCAGTTACTCACTCGCGGGGGCCCCTGGCTACACCTTC. It translates to CASSYSLAGAPGYTF.

The chain joins TRBV7-2 to TRBJ2-3, with D perhaps TRBD2 (5 bases). The germline V gene has CDR1 SGHTA and CDR2 FQGNSA. V was cut by 1 base and J by 4 bases, with 9 bases left in between. The CDR3 spans 14 residues. CDR3 protein: CASSLVPGADTQYF. CDR3 DNA: TGTGCCAGCAGCTTAGTGCCCGGGGCAGATACGCAGTATTTT.

In its sample, this clonotype was seen many times. The V call is TRBV11-2, the J call TRBJ2-6; D ambiguous. The germline V gene encodes CDR1 SGHAT and CDR2 FQNNGV. CDR3 length: 19 residues. V was trimmed by 2 bases and J by 0 bases, leaving 17 bases between them. This chain's CDR3 is CASSLLLRVGHSGANVLTF. The DNA for the CDR3 is TGTGCCAGCAGCTTATTATTGCGCGTGGGTCACTCTGGGGCCAACGTCCTGACTTTC.

This clonotype was found once. Here the CDR3 omits its conserved ending phenylalanine or tryptophan, so a read error is the likely source. In DNA form, the CDR3 reads TGTGCCAGTAATACACCGGGACAGCTCAGCAATCAGCCCCAGCATGTT. It specifies CASNTPGQLSNQPQHV. The rearrangement links TRBV19 to TRBJ1-5, with 7 bases fitting TRBD1. With 7 bases clipped from V and 1 base from J, the junction kept 10 bases outside the gene matches. Per germline, CDR1 LNHDA and CDR2 SQIVND (reference sequence). This CDR3 region has 16 residues.

The chain carries TRBV7-2 and TRBJ1-6, with a weak D call TRBD1 (6 bases). CDR1 is SGHTA, CDR2 FQGNSA, per germline. The V end was cut by 1 base, the J end by 7 bases, with 17 bases between. This CDR3 spans 17 amino acids. In DNA form, the CDR3 reads TGTGCCAGCAGCTTAGTGTCAAGACAGGTGTTAAATTCACCCCTCCACTTT. Amino acid sequence: CASSLVSRQVLNSPLHF.

This clonotype occurred a few times. At one boundary the junction diverges from the germline segment, which might be a read error. This rearrangement joins TRBV7-8 to TRBJ2-7; either TRBD1 or TRBD2 may fit D (6 bases each). Germline CDR1 is SGHVS and CDR2 is FQNEAQ. The CDR3 is made up of 15 amino acids. The CDR3 DNA follows: TGTGCCAGCAGCCTAGCCTGGGGGGCCTCCTACGAGCAGTACTTC. Protein sequence: CASSLAWGASYEQYF.

This chain uses TRBV6-5 with TRBJ1-2, with a tentative D call TRBD1 (5 bases). Germline values: CDR1 MNHEY, CDR2 SVGAGI. The CDR3 has 14 residues. The ends were cut back, 7 bases at V and 4 bases at J, with 16 bases in the middle. CDR3 sequence reads: CASNSLGTAYGYTF. The CDR3 DNA sequence: TGTGCCAGCAATTCTCTTGGGACGGCCTATGGCTACACCTTC.

This clonotype occurred a few times. The chain couples TRBV10-3 to TRBJ1-6; TRBD1 might be the D (5 bases). The germline gives CDR1 ENHRY, CDR2 SYGVKD. There are 13 residues in the CDR3. Trimming cost V 10 bases and J 6 bases, with 13 bases left between them. The CDR3 spells CATQGTSNSPLHF. The CDR3 DNA reads as TGTGCCACGCAGGGAACTAGTAATTCACCCCTCCACTTT.

This clonotype has just a few counts. This rearrangement joins TRBV18 to TRBJ1-2; D is ambiguous. The CDR3 sequence is 13 residues long. Germline V gives CDR1 KGHSH, CDR2 LQKENI. V shed 5 bases and J shed 8 bases, with 15 bases lying between them. Here the CDR3 DNA reads TGTGCCAGCTCAAGACCTGACGGGTTAGGCTACACCTTC. It codes for CASSRPDGLGYTF.